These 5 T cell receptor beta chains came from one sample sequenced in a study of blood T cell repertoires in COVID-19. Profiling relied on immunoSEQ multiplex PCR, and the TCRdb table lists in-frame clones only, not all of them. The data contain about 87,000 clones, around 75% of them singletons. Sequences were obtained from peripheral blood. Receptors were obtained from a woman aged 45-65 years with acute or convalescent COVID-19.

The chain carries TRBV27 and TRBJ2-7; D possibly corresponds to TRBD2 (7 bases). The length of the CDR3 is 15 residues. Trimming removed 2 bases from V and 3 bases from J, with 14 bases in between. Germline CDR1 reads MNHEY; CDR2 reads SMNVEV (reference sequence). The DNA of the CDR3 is TGTGCCAGCAGTTTAGAGGGCGGGGGACACTACGAGCAGTACTTC. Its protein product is CASSLEGGGHYEQYF.

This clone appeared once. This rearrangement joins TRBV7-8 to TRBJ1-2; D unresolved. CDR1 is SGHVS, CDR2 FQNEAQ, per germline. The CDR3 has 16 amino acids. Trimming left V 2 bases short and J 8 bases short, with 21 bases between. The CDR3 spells CASSLLQLPAREGYTF. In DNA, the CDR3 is TGTGCCAGCAGCTTACTACAACTCCCGGCGCGGGAAGGCTACACCTTC.

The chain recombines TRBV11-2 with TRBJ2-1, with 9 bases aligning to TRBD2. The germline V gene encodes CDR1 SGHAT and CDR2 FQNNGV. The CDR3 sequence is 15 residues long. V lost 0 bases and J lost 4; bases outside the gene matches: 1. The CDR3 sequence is CASSLEAGGYNEQFF. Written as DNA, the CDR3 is TGTGCCAGCAGCTTAGAAGCGGGGGGATACAATGAGCAGTTCTTC.

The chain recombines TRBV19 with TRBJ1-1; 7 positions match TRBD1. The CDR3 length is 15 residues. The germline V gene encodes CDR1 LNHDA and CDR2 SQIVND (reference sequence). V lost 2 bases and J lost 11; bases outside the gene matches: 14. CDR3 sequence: CASSIPRDRLQRAFF. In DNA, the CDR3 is TGTGCCAGTAGTATACCCCGGGACAGATTGCAAAGGGCTTTCTTT.

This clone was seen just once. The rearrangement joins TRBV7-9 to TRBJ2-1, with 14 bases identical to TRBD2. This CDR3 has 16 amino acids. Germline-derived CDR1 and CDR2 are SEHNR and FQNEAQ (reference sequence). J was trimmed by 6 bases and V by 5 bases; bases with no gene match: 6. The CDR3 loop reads CASSARLAGGRNEQFF. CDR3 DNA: TGTGCCAGCAGCGCCCGACTAGCGGGGGGGCGCAATGAGCAGTTCTTC.